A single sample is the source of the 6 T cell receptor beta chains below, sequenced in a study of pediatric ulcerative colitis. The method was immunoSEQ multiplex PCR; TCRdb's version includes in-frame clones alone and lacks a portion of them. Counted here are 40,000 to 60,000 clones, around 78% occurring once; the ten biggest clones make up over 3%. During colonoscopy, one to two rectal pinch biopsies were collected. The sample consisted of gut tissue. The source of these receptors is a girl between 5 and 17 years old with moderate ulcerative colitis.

CDR3 sequence: CASSLDGTGFRQPQHF. CDR3 sequence (DNA): TGTGCCAGCAGCTTGGACGGGACAGGGTTCCGTCAGCCCCAGCATTTT. This rearrangement joins TRBV5-5 to TRBJ1-5; 9 bases line up with TRBD1. The germline gives CDR1 SGHKS, CDR2 YYEKEE (reference sequence). V lost 0 bases to trimming and J lost 6 bases; unmatched junction nucleotides: 7. The CDR3 covers 16 residues. Together with reference TRBV5-5 and TRBJ1-5, the CDR3 gives the full variable domain: DAGVTQSPTHLIKTRGQQVTLRCSPISGHKSVSWYQQVLGQGPQFIFQYYEKEERGRGNFPDRFSARQFPNYSSELNVNALLLGDSALYLCASSLDGTGFRQPQHFGDGTRLSIL.

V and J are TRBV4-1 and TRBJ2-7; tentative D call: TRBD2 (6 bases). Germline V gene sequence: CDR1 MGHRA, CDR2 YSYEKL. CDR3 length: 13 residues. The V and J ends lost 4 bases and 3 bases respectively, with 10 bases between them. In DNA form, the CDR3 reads TGCGCCAGCAGCCGACTAGGGTACTACGAGCAGTACTTC. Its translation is CASSRLGYYEQYF.

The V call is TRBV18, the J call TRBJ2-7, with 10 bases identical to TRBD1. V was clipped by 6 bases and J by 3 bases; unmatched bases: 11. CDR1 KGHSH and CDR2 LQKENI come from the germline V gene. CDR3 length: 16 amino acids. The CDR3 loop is CASSASRDRGNYEQYF. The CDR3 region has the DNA TGTGCCAGCTCGGCCTCCCGGGACAGGGGTAACTACGAGCAGTACTTC.

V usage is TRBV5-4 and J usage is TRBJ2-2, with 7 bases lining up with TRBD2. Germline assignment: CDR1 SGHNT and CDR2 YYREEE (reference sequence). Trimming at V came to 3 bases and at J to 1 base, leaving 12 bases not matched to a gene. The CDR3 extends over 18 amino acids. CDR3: CASSSERTSAGNTGELFF. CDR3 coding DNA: TGTGCCAGCAGCTCCGAGCGAACTAGCGCTGGGAACACCGGGGAGCTGTTTTTT.

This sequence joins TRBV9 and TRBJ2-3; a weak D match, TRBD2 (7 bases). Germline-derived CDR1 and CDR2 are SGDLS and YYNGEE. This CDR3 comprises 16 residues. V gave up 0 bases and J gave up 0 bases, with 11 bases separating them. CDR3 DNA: TGTGCCAGCAGCGTAGGGCGGGGGCAGAGCACAGATACGCAGTATTTT. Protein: CASSVGRGQSTDTQYF.

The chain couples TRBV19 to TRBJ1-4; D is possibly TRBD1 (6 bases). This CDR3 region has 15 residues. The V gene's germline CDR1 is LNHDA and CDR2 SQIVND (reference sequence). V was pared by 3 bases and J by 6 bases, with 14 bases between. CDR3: CASSIWGGSDEKLFF. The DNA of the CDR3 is TGTGCCAGTAGTATTTGGGGGGGCTCCGATGAAAAACTGTTTTTT.